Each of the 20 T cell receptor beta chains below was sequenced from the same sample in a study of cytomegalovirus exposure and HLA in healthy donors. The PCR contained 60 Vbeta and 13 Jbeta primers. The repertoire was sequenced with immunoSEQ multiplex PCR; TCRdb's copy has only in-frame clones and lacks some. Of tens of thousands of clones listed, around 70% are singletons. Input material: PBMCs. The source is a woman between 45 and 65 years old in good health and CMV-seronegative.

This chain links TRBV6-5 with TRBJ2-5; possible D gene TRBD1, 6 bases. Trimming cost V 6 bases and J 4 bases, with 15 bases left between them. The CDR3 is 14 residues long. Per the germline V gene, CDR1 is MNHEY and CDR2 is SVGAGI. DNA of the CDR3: TGTGCCAGCAGAGAAGTCAGGGGACCAGAGACCCAGTACTTC. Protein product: CASREVRGPETQYF.

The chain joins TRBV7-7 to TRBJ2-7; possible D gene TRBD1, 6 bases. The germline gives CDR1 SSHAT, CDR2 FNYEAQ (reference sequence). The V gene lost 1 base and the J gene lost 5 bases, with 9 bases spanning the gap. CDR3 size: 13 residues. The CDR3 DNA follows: TGTGCCAGCAGCTTAGGACAGGCAAACGAGCAGTACTTC. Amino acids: CASSLGQANEQYF.

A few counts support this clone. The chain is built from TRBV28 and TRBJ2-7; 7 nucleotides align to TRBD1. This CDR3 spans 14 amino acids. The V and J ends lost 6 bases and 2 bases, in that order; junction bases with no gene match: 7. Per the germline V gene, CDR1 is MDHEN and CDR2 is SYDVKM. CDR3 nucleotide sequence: TGTGCCAGCAGCCTCGGGGACAGAGCCTACGAGCAGTACTTC. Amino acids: CASSLGDRAYEQYF. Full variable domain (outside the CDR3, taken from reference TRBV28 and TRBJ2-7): DVKVTQSSRYLVKRTGEKVFLECVQDMDHENMFWYRQDPGLGLRLIYFSYDVKMKEKGDIPEGYSVSREKKERFSLILESASTNQTSMYLCASSLGDRAYEQYFGPGTRLTVT.

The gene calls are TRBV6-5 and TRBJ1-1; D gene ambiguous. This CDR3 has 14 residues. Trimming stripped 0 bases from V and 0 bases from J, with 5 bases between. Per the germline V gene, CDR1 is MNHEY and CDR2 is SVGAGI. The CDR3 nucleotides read TGTGCCAGCAGTTACTCAGCACTGAACACTGAAGCTTTCTTT. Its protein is CASSYSALNTEAFF.

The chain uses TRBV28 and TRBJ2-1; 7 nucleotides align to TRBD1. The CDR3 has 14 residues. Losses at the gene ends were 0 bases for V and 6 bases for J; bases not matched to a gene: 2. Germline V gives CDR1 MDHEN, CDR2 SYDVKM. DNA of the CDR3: TGTGCCAGCAGTTTATGGACAGGGATCAATGAGCAGTTCTTC. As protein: CASSLWTGINEQFF.

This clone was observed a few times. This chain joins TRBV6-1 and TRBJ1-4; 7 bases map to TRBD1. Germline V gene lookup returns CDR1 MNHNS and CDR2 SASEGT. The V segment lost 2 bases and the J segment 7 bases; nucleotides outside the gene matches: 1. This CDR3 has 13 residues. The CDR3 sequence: CASSEYRGEKLFF. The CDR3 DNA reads TGTGCCAGCAGTGAATACAGGGGTGAAAAACTGTTTTTT.

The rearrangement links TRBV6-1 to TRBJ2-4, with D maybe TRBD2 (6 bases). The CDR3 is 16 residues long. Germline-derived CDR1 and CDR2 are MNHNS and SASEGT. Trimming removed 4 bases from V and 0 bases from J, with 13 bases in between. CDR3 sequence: CASSGGLTLAKNIQYF. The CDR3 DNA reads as TGTGCCAGCAGTGGGGGACTGACTCTAGCCAAAAACATTCAGTACTTC.

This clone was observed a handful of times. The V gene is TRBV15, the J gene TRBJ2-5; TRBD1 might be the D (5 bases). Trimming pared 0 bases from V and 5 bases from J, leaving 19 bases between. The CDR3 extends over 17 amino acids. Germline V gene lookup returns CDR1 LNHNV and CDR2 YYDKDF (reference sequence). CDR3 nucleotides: TGTGCCACCAGCAGAGATAGGTGGCCGGTACGACAGGAGACCCAGTACTTC. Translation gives CATSRDRWPVRQETQYF.

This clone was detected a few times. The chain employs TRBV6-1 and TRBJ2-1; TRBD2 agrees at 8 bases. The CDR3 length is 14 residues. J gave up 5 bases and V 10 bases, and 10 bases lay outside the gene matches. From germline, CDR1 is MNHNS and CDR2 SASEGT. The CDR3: CATASTSVDNEQFF. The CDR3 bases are TGTGCCACCGCATCGACTAGCGTTGACAATGAGCAGTTCTTC.

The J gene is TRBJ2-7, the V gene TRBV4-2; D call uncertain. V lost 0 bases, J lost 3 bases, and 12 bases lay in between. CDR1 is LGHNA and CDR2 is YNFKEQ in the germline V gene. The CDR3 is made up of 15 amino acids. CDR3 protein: CASSQERQVFYEQYF. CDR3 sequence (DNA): TGTGCCAGCAGCCAAGAACGTCAGGTGTTCTACGAGCAGTACTTC.

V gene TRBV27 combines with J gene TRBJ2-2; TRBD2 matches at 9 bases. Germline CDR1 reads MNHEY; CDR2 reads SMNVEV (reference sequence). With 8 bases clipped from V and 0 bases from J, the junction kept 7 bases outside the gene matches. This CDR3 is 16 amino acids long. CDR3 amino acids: CASRASGASNTGELFF. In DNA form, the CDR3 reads TGTGCCAGCCGGGCTAGCGGGGCCTCGAACACCGGGGAGCTGTTTTTT.

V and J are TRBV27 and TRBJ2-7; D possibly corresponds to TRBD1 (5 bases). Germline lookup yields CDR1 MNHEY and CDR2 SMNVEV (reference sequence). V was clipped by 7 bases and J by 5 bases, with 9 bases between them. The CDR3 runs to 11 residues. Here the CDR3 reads CASILGDEQYF. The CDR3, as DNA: TGTGCCAGCATCCTAGGGGACGAGCAGTACTTC.

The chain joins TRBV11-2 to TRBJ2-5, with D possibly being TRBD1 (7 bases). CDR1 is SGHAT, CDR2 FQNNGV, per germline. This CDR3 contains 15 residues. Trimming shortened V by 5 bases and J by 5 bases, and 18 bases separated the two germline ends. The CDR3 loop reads CASSPSSPGGETQYF. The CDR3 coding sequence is TGTGCCAGCAGCCCATCCAGCCCAGGGGGGGAGACCCAGTACTTC.

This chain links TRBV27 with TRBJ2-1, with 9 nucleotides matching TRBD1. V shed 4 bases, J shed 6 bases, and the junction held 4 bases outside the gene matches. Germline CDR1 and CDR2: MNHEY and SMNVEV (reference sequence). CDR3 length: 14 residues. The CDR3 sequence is CASSSRQGVNEQFF. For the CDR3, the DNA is TGTGCCAGCAGTTCCCGACAGGGGGTCAATGAGCAGTTCTTC.

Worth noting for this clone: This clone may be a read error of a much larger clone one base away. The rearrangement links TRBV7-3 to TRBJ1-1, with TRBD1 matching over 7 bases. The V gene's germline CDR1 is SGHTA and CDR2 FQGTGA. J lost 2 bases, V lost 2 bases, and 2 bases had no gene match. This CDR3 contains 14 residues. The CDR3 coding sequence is TGTGCCAGCAGCTTAGGGACAGTAAACACTGAAGCTTTCTTT. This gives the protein CASSLGTVNTEAFF.

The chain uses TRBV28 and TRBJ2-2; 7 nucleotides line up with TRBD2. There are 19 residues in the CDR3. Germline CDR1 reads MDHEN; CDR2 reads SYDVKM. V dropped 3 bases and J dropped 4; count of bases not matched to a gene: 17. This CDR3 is CASSFSLGRGEGSTGELFF. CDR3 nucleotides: TGTGCCAGCAGTTTTAGTCTCGGTCGGGGGGAGGGGAGCACCGGGGAGCTGTTTTTT. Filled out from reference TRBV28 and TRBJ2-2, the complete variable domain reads DVKVTQSSRYLVKRTGEKVFLECVQDMDHENMFWYRQDPGLGLRLIYFSYDVKMKEKGDIPEGYSVSREKKERFSLILESASTNQTSMYLCASSFSLGRGEGSTGELFFGEGSRLTVL.

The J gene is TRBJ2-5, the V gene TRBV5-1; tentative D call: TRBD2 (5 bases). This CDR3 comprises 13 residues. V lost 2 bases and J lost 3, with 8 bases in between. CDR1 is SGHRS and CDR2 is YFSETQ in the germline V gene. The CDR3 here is CASSFRGEETQYF. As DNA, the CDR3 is TGCGCCAGCAGCTTCCGGGGTGAAGAGACCCAGTACTTC. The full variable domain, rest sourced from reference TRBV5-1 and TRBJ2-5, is KAGVTQTPRYLIKTRGQQVTLSCSPISGHRSVSWYQQTPGQGLQFLFEYFSETQRNKGNFPGRFSGRQFSNSRSEMNVSTLELGDSALYLCASSFRGEETQYFGPGTRLLVL.

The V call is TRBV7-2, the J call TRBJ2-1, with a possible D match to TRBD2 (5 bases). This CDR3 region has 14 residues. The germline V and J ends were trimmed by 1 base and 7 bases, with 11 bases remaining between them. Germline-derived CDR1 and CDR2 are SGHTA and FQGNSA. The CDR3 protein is CASSLDPGENEQFF. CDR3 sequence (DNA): TGTGCCAGCAGCTTAGATCCCGGGGAGAATGAGCAGTTCTTC. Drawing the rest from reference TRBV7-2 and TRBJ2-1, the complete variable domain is GAGVSQSPSNKVTEKGKDVELRCDPISGHTALYWYRQSLGQGLEFLIYFQGNSAPDKSGLPSDRFSAERTGGSVSTLTIQRTQQEDSAVYLCASSLDPGENEQFFGPGTRLTVL.

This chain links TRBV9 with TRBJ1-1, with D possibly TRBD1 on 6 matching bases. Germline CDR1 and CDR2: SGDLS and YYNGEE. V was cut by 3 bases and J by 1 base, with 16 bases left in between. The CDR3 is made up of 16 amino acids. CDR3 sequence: CASSATTGSTNTEAFF. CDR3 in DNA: TGTGCCAGCAGCGCGACTACAGGGTCGACGAACACTGAAGCTTTCTTT.

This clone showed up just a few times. The DNA of the CDR3 is TGTGCCAGTAGTCCGTACAGAGCTTCTGAAGCTTTCTTT. It codes for CASSPYRASEAFF. The V gene is TRBV19, the J gene TRBJ1-1, with D uncertain. Germline V gives CDR1 LNHDA, CDR2 SQIVND (reference sequence). The CDR3 runs 13 residues. V was trimmed by 5 bases and J by 6 bases, leaving 13 bases between them.